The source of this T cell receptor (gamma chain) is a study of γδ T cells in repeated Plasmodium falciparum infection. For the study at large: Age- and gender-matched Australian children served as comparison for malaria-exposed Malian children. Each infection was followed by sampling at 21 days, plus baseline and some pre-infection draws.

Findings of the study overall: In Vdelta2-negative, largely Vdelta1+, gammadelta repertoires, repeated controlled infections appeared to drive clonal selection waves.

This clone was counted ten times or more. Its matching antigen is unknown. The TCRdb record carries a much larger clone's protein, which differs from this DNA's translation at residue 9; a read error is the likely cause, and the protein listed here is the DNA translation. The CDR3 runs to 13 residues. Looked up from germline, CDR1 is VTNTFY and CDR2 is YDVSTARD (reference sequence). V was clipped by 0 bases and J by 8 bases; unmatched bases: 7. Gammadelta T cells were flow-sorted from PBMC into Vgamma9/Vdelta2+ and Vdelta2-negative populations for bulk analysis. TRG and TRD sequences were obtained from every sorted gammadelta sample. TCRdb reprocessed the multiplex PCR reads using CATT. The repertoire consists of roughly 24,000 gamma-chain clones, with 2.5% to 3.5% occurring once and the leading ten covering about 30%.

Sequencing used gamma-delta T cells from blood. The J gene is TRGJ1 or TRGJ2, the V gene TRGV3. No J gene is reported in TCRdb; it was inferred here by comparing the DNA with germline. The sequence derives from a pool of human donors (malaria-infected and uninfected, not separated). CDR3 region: CATWDRQNHKKLF. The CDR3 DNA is TGTGCCACCTGGGACAGGCAGAATCATAAGAAACTCTTT.